The entry below gives a single T cell receptor (beta chain) sequence along with its context. Its antigen is not identified. A read error may explain this, as a much larger clone is one base away. Amplification of the TCR beta CDR3 regions used RNA transcripts (as template). First-round RT-PCR relied on HTBI primers, and a second-round multiplex PCR came next. TCRdb redid the calling of the multiplex PCR reads with MiXCR, one entry per CDR3 protein. The sample holds 660,000 or so distinct CDR3 sequences, roughly 41% seen once. The sample comes from a study of Graves' ophthalmopathy and Graves' hyperthyroidism. Study-level results: A model of 13 signatures distinguished ophthalmopathy from stable hyperthyroidism at approximately 90% sensitivity and 81.08% specificity.

The clonotype was recovered from an adult man with Graves' ophthalmopathy. Sequenced material: peripheral blood.

CDR3 residues: CASSPGRNRFYEQYF. The CDR3 nucleotides read TGTGCCAGCAGCCCAGGGAGGAACAGATTCTACGAGCAGTACTTC. The J gene is TRBJ2-7, the V gene TRBV25-1; D is perhaps TRBD2 (6 bases). The CDR3 length is 15 residues. Trimming stripped 6 bases from V and 3 bases from J, with 18 bases between. The germline V gene has CDR1 MGHDK and CDR2 SYGVNS.